Included here is one T cell receptor beta chain sequence, with context. These data belong to a study of blood T cell repertoires in COVID-19. Study summary: The samples span acute and convalescent COVID-19 from the United States, Italy and Spain. Sources were T cells, B-cell-depleted T cells, or PBMCs; the material itself was cDNA or gDNA.

Original analysis: Reference gene primers were amplified, and this amplification served to estimate nucleated cell counts. Produced via immunoSEQ multiplex PCR; TCRdb's table is partial and in-frame only. That table supplies the V and J calls and clone size; D and trimming were determined from the DNA. The sample comprises a few hundred thousand clones, roughly nine tenths of which are singletons, and 0.94% rests with the top ten. Trimming cost V 5 bases and J 5 bases, with 21 bases left between them. This CDR3 has 16 residues. Per germline, CDR1 LNHNV and CDR2 YYDKDF (reference sequence). Sequenced: peripheral blood. The rearrangement joins TRBV15 to TRBJ2-5; possible D gene TRBD2, 5 bases. This receptor was identified in a woman in her thirties or forties who had recovered from COVID-19. The CDR3 nucleotides are TGTGCCACCAGCCGCTTGAAGGGCAGCACGGGGGAGACCCAGTACTTC. Protein sequence: CATSRLKGSTGETQYF.